Each of the 2 T cell receptor beta chains below was sequenced from the same sample in a study of cytomegalovirus exposure and HLA in healthy donors. PCR involved 60 Vbeta and 13 Jbeta primers. This table comes from immunoSEQ multiplex PCR, and its TCRdb copy is limited to in-frame clones, with some not included. The sample includes approximately 140,000 clones, approximately 78% of them seen just once. Sequencing was done on a sample of PBMCs. The receptors here all came from a man aged 40-49 years in good health and CMV-seropositive.

This chain uses TRBV15 with TRBJ2-7, with 10 bases matching TRBD2. The CDR3 extends over 15 amino acids. Germline CDR1 is LNHNV and CDR2 is YYDKDF (reference sequence). Trimming cost V 4 bases and J 6 bases; bases outside gene matches: 9. The CDR3 DNA follows: TGTGCCACCAGCAACCGGCTAGCGGGAGTCCCCGAGCAGTACTTC. Translation: CATSNRLAGVPEQYF.

This sequence joins TRBV7-2 and TRBJ2-3; a possible D gene is TRBD2 (6 bases). This CDR3 has 15 residues. Deletions cut 5 bases from V and 1 base from J, with 13 bases between. Looked up from germline, CDR1 is SGHTA and CDR2 is FQGNSA. CDR3 region: CASSPGTGGTDTQYF. In DNA form, the CDR3 reads TGTGCCAGCAGCCCTGGGACTGGGGGCACAGATACGCAGTATTTT. The full variable domain, with the rest looked up from reference TRBV7-2 and TRBJ2-3, is GAGVSQSPSNKVTEKGKDVELRCDPISGHTALYWYRQSLGQGLEFLIYFQGNSAPDKSGLPSDRFSAERTGGSVSTLTIQRTQQEDSAVYLCASSPGTGGTDTQYFGPGTRLTVL.